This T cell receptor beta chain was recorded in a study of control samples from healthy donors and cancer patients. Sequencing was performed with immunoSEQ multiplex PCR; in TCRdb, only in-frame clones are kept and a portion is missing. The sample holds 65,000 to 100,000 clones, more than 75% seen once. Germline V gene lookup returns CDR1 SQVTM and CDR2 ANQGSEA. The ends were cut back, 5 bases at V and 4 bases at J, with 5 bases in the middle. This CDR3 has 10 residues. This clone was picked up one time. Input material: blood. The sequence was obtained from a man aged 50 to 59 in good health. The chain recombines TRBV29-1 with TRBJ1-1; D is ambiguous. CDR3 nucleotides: TGCAGCGTTACTCTCACTGAAGCTTTCTTT. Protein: CSVTLTEAFF.